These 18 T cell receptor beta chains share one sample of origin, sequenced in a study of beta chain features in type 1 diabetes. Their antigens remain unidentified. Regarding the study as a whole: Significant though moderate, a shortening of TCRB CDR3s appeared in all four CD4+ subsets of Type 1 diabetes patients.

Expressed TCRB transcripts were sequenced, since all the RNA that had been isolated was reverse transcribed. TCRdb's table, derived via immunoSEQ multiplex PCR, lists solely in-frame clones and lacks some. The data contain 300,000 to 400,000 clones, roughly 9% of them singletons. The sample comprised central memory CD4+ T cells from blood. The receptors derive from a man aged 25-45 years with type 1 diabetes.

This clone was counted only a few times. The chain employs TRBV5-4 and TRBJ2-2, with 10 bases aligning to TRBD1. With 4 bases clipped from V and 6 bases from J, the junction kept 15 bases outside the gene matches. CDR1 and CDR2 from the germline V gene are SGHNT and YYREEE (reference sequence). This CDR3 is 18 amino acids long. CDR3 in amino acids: CASSAQLRDRGSAGELFF. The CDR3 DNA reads TGTGCCAGCAGCGCTCAACTCCGGGACAGGGGATCCGCCGGGGAGCTGTTTTTT.

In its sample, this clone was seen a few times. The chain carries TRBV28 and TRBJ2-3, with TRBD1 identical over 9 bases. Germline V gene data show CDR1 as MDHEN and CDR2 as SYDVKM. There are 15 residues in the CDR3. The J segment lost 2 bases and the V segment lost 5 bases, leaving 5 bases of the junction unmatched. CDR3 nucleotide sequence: TGTGCCAGCAGTCCACAGGGGGCTAACACAGATACGCAGTATTTT. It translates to CASSPQGANTDTQYF.

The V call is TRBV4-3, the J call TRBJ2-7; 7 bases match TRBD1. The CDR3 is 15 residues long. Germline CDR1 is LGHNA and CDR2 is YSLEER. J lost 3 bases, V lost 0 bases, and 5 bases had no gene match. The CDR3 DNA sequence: TGCGCCAGCAGCCAAGATCTCGACAGGGTCTACGAGCAGTACTTC. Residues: CASSQDLDRVYEQYF.

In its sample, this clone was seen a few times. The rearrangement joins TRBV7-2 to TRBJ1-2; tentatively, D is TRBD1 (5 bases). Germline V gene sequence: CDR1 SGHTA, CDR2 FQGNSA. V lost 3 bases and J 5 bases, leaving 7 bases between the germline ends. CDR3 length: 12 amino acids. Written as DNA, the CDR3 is TGTGCCAGCAGCTTCGAGGGGTATGGCTACACCTTC. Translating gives CASSFEGYGYTF.

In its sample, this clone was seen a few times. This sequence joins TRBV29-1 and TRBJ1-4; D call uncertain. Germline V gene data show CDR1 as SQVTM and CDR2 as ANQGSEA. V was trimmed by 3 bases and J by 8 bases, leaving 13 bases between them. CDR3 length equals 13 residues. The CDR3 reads CSVEKSMGEKLFF. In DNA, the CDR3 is TGCAGCGTTGAGAAATCGATGGGGGAAAAACTGTTTTTT.

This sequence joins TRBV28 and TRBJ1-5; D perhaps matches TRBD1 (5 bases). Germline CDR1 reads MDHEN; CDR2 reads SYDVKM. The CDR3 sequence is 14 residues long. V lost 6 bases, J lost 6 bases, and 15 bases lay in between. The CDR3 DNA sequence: TGTGCCAGCAGCCAGGGAAATTTGGGTCAGCCCCAGCATTTT. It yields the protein CASSQGNLGQPQHF.

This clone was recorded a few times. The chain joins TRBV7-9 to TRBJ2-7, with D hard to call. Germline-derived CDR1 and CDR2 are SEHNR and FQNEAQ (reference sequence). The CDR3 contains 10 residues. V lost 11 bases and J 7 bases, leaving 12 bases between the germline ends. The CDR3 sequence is CAFTPEEQYF. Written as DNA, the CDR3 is TGTGCCTTCACCCCCGAGGAGCAGTACTTC.

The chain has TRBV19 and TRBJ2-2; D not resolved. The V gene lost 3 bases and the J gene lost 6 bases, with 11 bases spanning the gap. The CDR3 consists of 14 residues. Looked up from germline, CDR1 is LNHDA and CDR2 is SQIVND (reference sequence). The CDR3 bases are TGTGCCAGTAGTATGACTTACCCGGCCGGGGAGCTGTTTTTT. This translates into CASSMTYPAGELFF. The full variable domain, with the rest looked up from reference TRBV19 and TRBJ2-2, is DGGITQSPKYLFRKEGQNVTLSCEQNLNHDAMYWYRQDPGQGLRLIYYSQIVNDFQKGDIAEGYSVSREKKESFPLTVTSAQKNPTAFYLCASSMTYPAGELFFGEGSRLTVL.

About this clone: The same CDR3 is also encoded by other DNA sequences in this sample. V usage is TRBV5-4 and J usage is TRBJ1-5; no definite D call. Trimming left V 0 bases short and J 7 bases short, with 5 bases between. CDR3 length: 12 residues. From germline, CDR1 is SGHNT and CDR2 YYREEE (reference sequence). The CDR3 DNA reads TGTGCCAGCAGCTTGGAAGGACAGCCCCAGCATTTT. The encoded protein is CASSLEGQPQHF.

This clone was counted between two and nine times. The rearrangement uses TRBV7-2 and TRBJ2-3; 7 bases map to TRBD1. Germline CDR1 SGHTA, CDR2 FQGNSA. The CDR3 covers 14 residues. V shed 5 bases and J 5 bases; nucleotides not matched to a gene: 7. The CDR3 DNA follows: TGTGCCAGCAGCGCCCACCAGGGGGAAGATACGCAGTATTTT. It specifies CASSAHQGEDTQYF.

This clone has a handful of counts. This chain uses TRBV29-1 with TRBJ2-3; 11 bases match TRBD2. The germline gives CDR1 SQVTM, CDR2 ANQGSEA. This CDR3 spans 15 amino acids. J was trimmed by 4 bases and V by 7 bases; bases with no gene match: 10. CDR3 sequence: CSALVAGGASDTQYF. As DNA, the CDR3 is TGCAGCGCCCTGGTAGCGGGGGGGGCCTCAGATACGCAGTATTTT.

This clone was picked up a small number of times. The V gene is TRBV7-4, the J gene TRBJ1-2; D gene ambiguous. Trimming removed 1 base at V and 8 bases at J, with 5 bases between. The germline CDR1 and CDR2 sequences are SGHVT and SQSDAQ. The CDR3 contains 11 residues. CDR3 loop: CASSLGRGYTF. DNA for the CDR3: TGTGCCAGCAGCTTAGGACGGGGCTACACCTTC. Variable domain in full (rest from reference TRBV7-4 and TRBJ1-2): GAGVSQSPRYKVAKRGRDVALRCDSISGHVTLYWYRQTLGQGSEVLTYSQSDAQRDKSGRPSGRFSAERPERSVSTLKIQRTEQGDSAVYLCASSLGRGYTFGSGTRLTVV.

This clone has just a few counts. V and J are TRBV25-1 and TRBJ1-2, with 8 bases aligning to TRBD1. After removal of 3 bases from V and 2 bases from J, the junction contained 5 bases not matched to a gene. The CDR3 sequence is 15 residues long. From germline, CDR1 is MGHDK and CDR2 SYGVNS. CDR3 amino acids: CASSDPRTGNYGYTF. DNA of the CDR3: TGTGCCAGCAGTGACCCCCGGACAGGGAACTATGGCTACACCTTC.

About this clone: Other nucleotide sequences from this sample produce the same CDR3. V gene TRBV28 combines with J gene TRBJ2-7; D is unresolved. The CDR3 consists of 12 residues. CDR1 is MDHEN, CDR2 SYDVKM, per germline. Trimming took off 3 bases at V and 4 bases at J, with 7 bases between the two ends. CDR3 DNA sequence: TGTGCCAGCAGTTTCTCGAAGTACGAGCAGTACTTC. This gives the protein CASSFSKYEQYF.

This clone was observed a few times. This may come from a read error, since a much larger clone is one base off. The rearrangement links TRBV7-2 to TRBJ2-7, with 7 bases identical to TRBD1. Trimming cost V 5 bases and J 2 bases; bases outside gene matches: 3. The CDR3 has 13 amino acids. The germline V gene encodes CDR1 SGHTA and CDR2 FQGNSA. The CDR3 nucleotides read TGTGCCAGCAGCCAAGACAGGGCCTACGAGCAGTACTTC. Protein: CASSQDRAYEQYF.

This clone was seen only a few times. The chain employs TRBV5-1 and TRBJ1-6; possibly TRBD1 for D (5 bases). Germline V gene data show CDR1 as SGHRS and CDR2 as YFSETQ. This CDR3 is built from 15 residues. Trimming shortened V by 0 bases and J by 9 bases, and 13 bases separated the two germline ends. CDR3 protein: CASSLASREGSPLHF. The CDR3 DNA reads TGCGCCAGCAGCTTGGCCTCCAGGGAAGGTTCACCCCTCCACTTT.

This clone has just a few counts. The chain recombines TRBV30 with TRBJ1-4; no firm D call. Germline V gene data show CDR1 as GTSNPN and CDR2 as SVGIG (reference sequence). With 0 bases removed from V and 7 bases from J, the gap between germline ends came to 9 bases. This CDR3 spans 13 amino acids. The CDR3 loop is CAWSVSETEKLFF. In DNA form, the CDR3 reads TGTGCCTGGAGTGTGTCGGAGACTGAAAAACTGTTTTTT.

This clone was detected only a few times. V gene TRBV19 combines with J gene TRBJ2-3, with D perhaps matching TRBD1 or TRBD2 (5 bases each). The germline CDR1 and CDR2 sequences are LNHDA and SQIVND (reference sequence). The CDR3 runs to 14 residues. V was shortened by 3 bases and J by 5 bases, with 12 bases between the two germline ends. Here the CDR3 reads CASSMVGTGDTQYF. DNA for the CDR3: TGTGCCAGTAGTATGGTGGGGACGGGAGATACGCAGTATTTT.